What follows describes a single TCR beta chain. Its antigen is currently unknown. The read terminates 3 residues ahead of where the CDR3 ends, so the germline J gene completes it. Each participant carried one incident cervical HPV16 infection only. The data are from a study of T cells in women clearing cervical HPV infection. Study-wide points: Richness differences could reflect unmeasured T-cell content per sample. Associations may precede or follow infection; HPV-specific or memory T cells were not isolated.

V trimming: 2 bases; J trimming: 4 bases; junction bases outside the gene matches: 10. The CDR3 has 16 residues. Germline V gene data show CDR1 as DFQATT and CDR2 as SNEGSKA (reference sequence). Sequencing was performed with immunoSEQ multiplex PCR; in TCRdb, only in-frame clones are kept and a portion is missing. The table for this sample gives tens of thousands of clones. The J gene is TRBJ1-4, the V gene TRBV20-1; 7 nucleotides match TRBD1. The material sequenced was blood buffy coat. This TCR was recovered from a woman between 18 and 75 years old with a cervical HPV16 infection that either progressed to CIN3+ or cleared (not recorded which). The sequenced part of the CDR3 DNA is TGCAGTGCTAGACCTATCCCGGGACAGATTAATGAAAAA. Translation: CSARPIPGQINEK. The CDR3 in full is CSARPIPGQINEKLFF.